The 6 T cell receptor beta chains given below trace back to one sample, sequenced in a study of blood T cell repertoires in COVID-19. Sequencing used immunoSEQ multiplex PCR; TCRdb keeps in-frame clones, though not all of them. The repertoire holds about 210,000 clones, approximately 90% seen once, with 20% to 25% in the top ten. Sequencing was performed on PBMCs or T cells enriched from blood (not recorded which). Receptor source: a woman aged 40 to 50 in a cohort exposed to, infected with or recovered from COVID-19 (not recorded which).

This chain connects TRBV29-1 to TRBJ1-2; TRBD1 matches at 9 bases. The CDR3 runs to 14 residues. V shed 5 bases, J shed 3 bases, and the junction held 7 bases outside the gene matches. CDR1 is SQVTM and CDR2 is ANQGSEA in the germline V gene. The CDR3, as DNA: TGCAGCGTTCTTTGGACAGGGGAGGACTATGGCTACACCTTC. It translates to CSVLWTGEDYGYTF.

This chain links TRBV11-2 with TRBJ2-7; D gene uncertain. Trimming removed 1 base from V and 3 bases from J, with 10 bases in between. The germline CDR1 and CDR2 sequences are SGHAT and FQNNGV. CDR3 length: 14 amino acids. The CDR3 loop is CASSLGQAYYEQYF. Here the CDR3 DNA reads TGTGCCAGCAGCTTAGGACAAGCTTACTACGAGCAGTACTTC.

About this clone: Other DNA sequences in the same sample also yield this CDR3. This sequence joins TRBV9 and TRBJ1-2; D is ambiguous. The ends were cut back, 0 bases at V and 8 bases at J, with 8 bases in the middle. The CDR3 has 12 residues. Looked up from germline, CDR1 is SGDLS and CDR2 is YYNGEE. The CDR3 DNA reads TGTGCCAGCAGCGTAGGTTCGGGGGGCTACACCTTC. Its translation: CASSVGSGGYTF. The full variable domain, rest sourced from reference TRBV9 and TRBJ1-2, is DSGVTQTPKHLITATGQRVTLRCSPRSGDLSVYWYQQSLDQGLQFLIQYYNGEERAKGNILERFSAQQFPDLHSELNLSSLELGDSALYFCASSVGSGGYTFGSGTRLTVV.

The chain employs TRBV5-4 and TRBJ1-1; 8 bases match TRBD1. Germline CDR1 reads SGHNT; CDR2 reads YYREEE (reference sequence). Trimming removed 5 bases from V and 6 bases from J; junction bases left unmatched: 3. The CDR3 contains 12 residues. CDR3 sequence: CASRATGAEAFF. In DNA, the CDR3 is TGTGCCAGCAGAGCGACAGGGGCTGAAGCTTTCTTT.

The sample holds a few counts of this clone. The DNA for the CDR3 is TGTGCCAGCAGCTCCCATGATGAGCAGTTCTTC. Protein: CASSSHDEQFF. The gene calls are TRBV7-6 and TRBJ2-1; D gene unclear. The CDR3 is 11 residues long. The germline gives CDR1 SGHVS, CDR2 FNYEAQ. The V gene lost 4 bases and the J gene lost 8 bases, with 6 bases spanning the gap.

The chain uses TRBV7-8 and TRBJ1-4; 7 bases are a match to TRBD1. This CDR3 region has 16 residues. V gave up 5 bases and J gave up 3 bases; unmatched junction bases: 9. In germline, CDR1 is SGHVS, CDR2 FQNEAQ. The CDR3 DNA follows: TGTGCCAGCAGCCCTCGGAGGGGGCTATCTAATGAAAAACTGTTTTTT. Its protein product is CASSPRRGLSNEKLFF.